The following is a T cell receptor beta chain sequence with its context. Authors' data handling: By means of reference gene primer amplification, nucleated cell counts were estimated. The table came from immunoSEQ multiplex PCR; TCRdb's copy has only in-frame clones and leaves some out. Clonal size and the V and J genes are those of that table, whereas D and trimming came from the DNA. The data contain about 150,000 clones, over 70% of them seen just once; the ten biggest clones take up roughly 0.52%. The data were taken from a study of blood T cell repertoires in COVID-19. On the study more broadly: COVID-19 samples, acute and convalescent, were from the United States, Italy and Spain. From T cells, B-cell-depleted T cells, or PBMCs came the material, which was cDNA or gDNA.

The CDR3 runs 13 residues. V shed 10 bases and J shed 5 bases, with 18 bases lying between them. Germline V gives CDR1 ENHRY, CDR2 SYGVKD. The rearrangement links TRBV10-3 to TRBJ2-7; the D gene is possibly TRBD2 (6 bases). Sequencing was performed on peripheral blood. This clonotype was obtained from a man aged 55 to 70 with acute or convalescent COVID-19. Written as DNA, the CDR3 is TGTGCCACCCAACTCCCGGGAGCCGACGAGCAGTACTTC. It specifies CATQLPGADEQYF.